These T cell receptor beta chains were read from a single sample in a study of beta chain features in type 1 diabetes. Libraries were prepared by immunoSEQ multiplex PCR; TCRdb keeps only in-frame clonotypes and omits some of them. The data show 250,000 to 350,000 clones, with approximately 11% seen just once and roughly 0.014% held by the top ten. Material: naive CD4+ T cells from blood. The receptors come from a woman younger than 45 in good health. The CDR3 runs from the conserved cysteine through the conserved F or W. Each record gives: J gene, CDR3 length, clone size, V gene, CDR3 protein. For some rows the clone size is stated as once, few or many, or as a class when expanded; others skip it.

j_gene: TRBJ2-2; len: 16; abundance: few; v_gene: TRBV7-8; CDR3aa: CASSLVLLAGAGELFF
j_gene: TRBJ2-5; len: 13; abundance: -; v_gene: TRBV9; CDR3aa: CASSRGGAETQYF
j_gene: TRBJ2-3; len: 15; abundance: few; v_gene: TRBV4-3; CDR3aa: CASSPHGEATDTQYF
j_gene: TRBJ2-7; len: 12; abundance: -; v_gene: TRBV7-9; CDR3aa: CASSLRGYEQYF
j_gene: TRBJ2-7; len: 11; abundance: -; v_gene: TRBV27; CDR3aa: CASSSYGEQYF
j_gene: TRBJ2-5; len: 14; abundance: few; v_gene: TRBV5-4; CDR3aa: CASSLGRAQETQYF
j_gene: TRBJ2-4; len: 14; abundance: few; v_gene: TRBV28; CDR3aa: CASSLTGYKNIQYF
j_gene: TRBJ1-5; len: 13; abundance: few; v_gene: TRBV30; CDR3aa: CAWSFRGNQPQHF
j_gene: TRBJ1-2; len: 14; abundance: few; v_gene: TRBV5-1; CDR3aa: CASSWGQGMDGYTF
j_gene: TRBJ1-2; len: 14; abundance: -; v_gene: TRBV5-1; CDR3aa: CASSLEGAGNGYTF
j_gene: TRBJ2-4; len: 12; abundance: few; v_gene: TRBV6-5; CDR3aa: CASRSVADIQYF
j_gene: TRBJ2-7; len: 15; abundance: few; v_gene: TRBV7-2; CDR3aa: CASSYTVFNSYEQYF
j_gene: TRBJ2-4; len: 17; abundance: few; v_gene: TRBV5-6; CDR3aa: CASSRTSGSRTKNIQYF
j_gene: TRBJ2-3; len: 14; abundance: few; v_gene: TRBV27; CDR3aa: CASKAGGGTDTQYF
j_gene: TRBJ2-7; len: 14; abundance: -; v_gene: TRBV7-8; CDR3aa: CASSEPWSGGEQYF
j_gene: TRBJ2-1; len: 13; abundance: -; v_gene: TRBV5-4; CDR3aa: CASSLGLVNEQFF
j_gene: TRBJ2-7; len: 13; abundance: -; v_gene: TRBV18; CDR3aa: CASSPQGAYEQYF
j_gene: TRBJ2-3; len: 18; abundance: few; v_gene: TRBV7-2; CDR3aa: CASSKPGQGAVGTDTQYF
j_gene: TRBJ1-2; len: 14; abundance: few; v_gene: TRBV29-1; CDR3aa: CSARGQKSNYGYTF
j_gene: TRBJ2-3; len: 14; abundance: -; v_gene: TRBV29-1; CDR3aa: CSKRSGSSTDTQYF
j_gene: TRBJ2-3; len: 15; abundance: -; v_gene: TRBV5-1; CDR3aa: CASSLAGVDPYTQYF
j_gene: TRBJ2-1; len: 14; abundance: -; v_gene: TRBV18; CDR3aa: CASSPPMGSNEQFF
j_gene: TRBJ1-1; len: 14; abundance: -; v_gene: TRBV28; CDR3aa: CASSLRTGLTEAFF
j_gene: TRBJ2-1; len: 14; abundance: few; v_gene: TRBV28; CDR3aa: CASNSAGFPHEQFF
j_gene: TRBJ2-7; len: 13; abundance: -; v_gene: TRBV15; CDR3aa: CATSSRVGYEQYF
j_gene: TRBJ2-1; len: 13; abundance: -; v_gene: TRBV6-4; CDR3aa: CASREGPYNEQFF
j_gene: TRBJ2-7; len: 15; abundance: few; v_gene: TRBV15; CDR3aa: CATSREWGQGYEQYF
j_gene: TRBJ2-3; len: 16; abundance: -; v_gene: TRBV5-1; CDR3aa: CASSPGTSGDTDTQYF
j_gene: TRBJ2-3; len: 16; abundance: -; v_gene: TRBV9; CDR3aa: CASSGLTGGLTDTQYF
j_gene: TRBJ2-5; len: 14; abundance: -; v_gene: TRBV14; CDR3aa: CASSQGQNQETQYF
j_gene: TRBJ2-4; len: 11; abundance: -; v_gene: TRBV5-8; CDR3aa: CASSIADIQYF
j_gene: TRBJ2-3; len: 14; abundance: -; v_gene: TRBV11-1; CDR3aa: CASKAGPSTDTQYF
j_gene: TRBJ2-3; len: 16; abundance: few; v_gene: TRBV7-3; CDR3aa: CASSLTGTASTDTQYF
j_gene: TRBJ2-1; len: 15; abundance: -; v_gene: TRBV7-2; CDR3aa: CASSLASGGNFEQFF
j_gene: TRBJ1-1; len: 16; abundance: few; v_gene: TRBV30; CDR3aa: CAWSVGAGAQNTEAFF
j_gene: TRBJ1-1; len: 12; abundance: few; v_gene: TRBV7-9; CDR3aa: CASRPGQVYAFF
j_gene: TRBJ2-1; len: 17; abundance: -; v_gene: TRBV7-3; CDR3aa: CASSRVTVLAGHNEQFF
j_gene: TRBJ2-6; len: 17; abundance: -; v_gene: TRBV29-1; CDR3aa: CSVHTYDSYSGANVLTF
j_gene: TRBJ2-4; len: 14; abundance: many; v_gene: TRBV13; CDR3aa: CASSTSSGENIQYF
j_gene: TRBJ2-4; len: 16; abundance: few; v_gene: TRBV7-9; CDR3aa: CASSPPAGSAKNIQYF
j_gene: TRBJ2-5; len: 13; abundance: -; v_gene: TRBV19; CDR3aa: CASSRDRRETQYF
j_gene: TRBJ1-1; len: 12; abundance: few; v_gene: TRBV25-1; CDR3aa: CATSTGLTEAFF
j_gene: TRBJ1-5; len: 12; abundance: -; v_gene: TRBV28; CDR3aa: CASRQGNQPQHF
j_gene: TRBJ2-3; len: 15; abundance: -; v_gene: TRBV4-3; CDR3aa: CASSQVGLALDTQYF
j_gene: TRBJ2-7; len: 15; abundance: few; v_gene: TRBV11-1; CDR3aa: CASSPPIGGAGEQYF
j_gene: TRBJ2-1; len: 13; abundance: few; v_gene: TRBV7-3; CDR3aa: CASSAPSINEQFF
j_gene: TRBJ2-1; len: 16; abundance: -; v_gene: TRBV18; CDR3aa: CASSPPGLAGNNEQFF
j_gene: TRBJ1-2; len: 13; abundance: few; v_gene: TRBV30; CDR3aa: CAWNLLGDRGYTF
j_gene: TRBJ2-1; len: 14; abundance: -; v_gene: TRBV7-9; CDR3aa: CASSRTSGRNEQFF
j_gene: TRBJ2-2; len: 17; abundance: few; v_gene: TRBV2; CDR3aa: CASSALLHSDITGELFF
j_gene: TRBJ2-3; len: 16; abundance: few; v_gene: TRBV18; CDR3aa: CASSPQAGASTDTQYF
j_gene: TRBJ1-1; len: 14; abundance: few; v_gene: TRBV7-9; CDR3aa: CASSLAEGGVEAFF
j_gene: TRBJ2-1; len: 15; abundance: few; v_gene: TRBV29-1; CDR3aa: CSVAQGQGSYNEQFF
j_gene: TRBJ2-7; len: 13; abundance: -; v_gene: TRBV28; CDR3aa: CASSQGQGDEQYF
j_gene: TRBJ2-5; len: 11; abundance: -; v_gene: TRBV25-1; CDR3aa: CASLGRGAQYF
j_gene: TRBJ2-3; len: 14; abundance: few; v_gene: TRBV5-4; CDR3aa: CASSDDRGTDTQYF
j_gene: TRBJ1-2; len: 15; abundance: -; v_gene: TRBV6-5; CDR3aa: CASSRQGASSGGYTF